A single sample is the source of the 6 T cell receptor beta chains below, sequenced in a study of regulatory T cells in long-lasting Graves disease. Arm-PCR with iRepertoire HTBI primers amplified the CDR3 regions for these TCR beta libraries. TCRdb used MiXCR to reprocess the multiplex PCR reads, holding one entry per CDR3 protein. The table has 680,000 or so distinct CDR3 sequences, roughly 15% seen once. As to time point: newly diagnosed GD, antithyroid drugs for less than 3 months. PBMC RNA served as the TCR library source. This same sample was also taken into another study, of T cells in Graves' hyperthyroidism and ophthalmopathy.

Sequences were derived from peripheral blood mononuclear cells (PBMCs), sampled at new diagnosis, from a patient treated with antithyroid drugs. These receptor sequences come from a woman younger than 45 with Graves disease.

This clonotype was observed at least ten times. J is TRBJ2-1 and V is TRBV28, with unresolved D. Trimming took off 2 bases at V and 2 bases at J, with 7 bases between the two ends. The CDR3 has 14 residues. The germline V gene has CDR1 MDHEN and CDR2 SYDVKM. The CDR3 bases are TGTGCCAGCAGTTTACCCGACCCCTACAATGAGCAGTTCTTC. It encodes CASSLPDPYNEQFF.

This clonotype appeared many times. The chain carries TRBV24-1 and TRBJ1-1; 7 nucleotides agree with TRBD1. V lost 3 bases and J lost 1; bases outside the gene matches: 7. This CDR3 comprises 16 residues. The V gene's germline CDR1 is KGHDR and CDR2 SFDVKD. CDR3 nucleotide sequence: TGTGCCACCAGTGATCGCCGACAGGGACCGAACACTGAAGCTTTCTTT. This codes for CATSDRRQGPNTEAFF.

V and J are TRBV20-1 and TRBJ2-6; 8 nucleotides agree with TRBD2. The V and J ends lost 1 base and 0 bases, in that order; junction bases with no gene match: 5. Germline CDR1 is DFQATT and CDR2 is SNEGSKA (reference sequence). The CDR3 contains 17 residues. The DNA for the CDR3 is TGCAGTGCTAGAGTGGCTAGCGGGCCCTCTGGGGCCAACGTCCTGACTTTC. Its translation: CSARVASGPSGANVLTF.

This clonotype appeared many times. The V gene is TRBV2, the J gene TRBJ2-7; unclear D gene. CDR1 and CDR2 from the germline V gene are SNHLY and FYNNEI. V was cut by 3 bases and J by 3 bases, with 9 bases left in between. CDR3 length: 13 residues. The DNA for the CDR3 is TGTGCCAGCAGTGAGTGGGAACTCTACGAGCAGTACTTC. This encodes CASSEWELYEQYF.

This clonotype occurred a few times. This chain links TRBV12-3 or TRBV12-4 with TRBJ2-2; maybe TRBD2 (6 bases). The CDR3 contains 14 residues. Trimming left V 6 bases short and J 3 bases short, with 11 bases between. CDR3 residues: CASSRDFYTGELFF. The DNA of the CDR3 is TGTGCCAGCAGCCGGGACTTCTACACCGGGGAGCTGTTTTTT.

This clonotype was recorded at least ten times. The rearrangement links TRBV6-1 to TRBJ1-1; D is possibly TRBD1 (6 bases). Trimming pared 6 bases from V and 7 bases from J, leaving 18 bases between. Germline CDR1 and CDR2: MNHNS and SASEGT. CDR3 length equals 14 residues. In nucleotides, the CDR3 is TGTGCCAGCAGCTCCGGACAGCCTCAGAGTGAAGCTTTCTTT. Its translation: CASSSGQPQSEAFF.